The clone carrying this TCR beta chain was seen more than once but under ten times. The antigen is unknown. TCRdb analysed the reads with MiXCR anew, one entry per CDR3 protein. The data contain 200,000 to 250,000 distinct CDR3 sequences, 35% to 40% of them singletons. The sample originates from a study of T cell repertoires in cytomegalovirus infection. Turning to the study itself: Public TCR beta signatures marked donors with CMV infection and the matching HLA.

The study, taken as a whole, reports: HLA-C-restricted CMV-specific TCR beta clonotypes were dominant in the ex vivo response.

The V gene end was trimmed by 5 bases and the J gene end by 4 bases; junction bases not matched to a gene: 7. CDR1 is LNHNV and CDR2 is YYDKDF in the germline V gene (reference sequence). The CDR3 is 16 residues long. This sample comprised CD8+ T cells from cultured PBMCs, obtained from culture after CMV antigen stimulation. The chain carries TRBV15 and TRBJ2-2; 10 bases align to TRBD1. The receptor's source is a human donor in good health (CMV status not recorded). Some clones in this sample may be carry-over from other donors' samples. CDR3: CATSPGQGVGTGELFF. CDR3 DNA: TGTGCCACCAGCCCAGGACAGGGGGTAGGCACCGGGGAGCTGTTTTTT.